This paragraph covers one T cell receptor beta chain sequence. This specimen comes from a study of blood T cell repertoires in COVID-19. Study-level background: Spain, Italy and the United States supplied samples that represented acute and convalescent COVID-19. PBMCs, B-cell-depleted T cells, or T cells were the source of the cDNA or gDNA that made up the material.

This CDR3 comprises 20 residues. CDR1 SNHLY and CDR2 FYNNEI come from the germline V gene. V was clipped by 1 base and J by 2 bases; unmatched bases: 18. Authors' methods: Reference gene primer amplification gave nucleated cell count estimates. The repertoire was sequenced with immunoSEQ multiplex PCR; TCRdb's copy has only in-frame clones and lacks some. V, J and clone size are those of that table, while D and trimming were read from the DNA. The table includes approximately 260,000 clones, 70% to 85% detected once. The rearrangement links TRBV2 to TRBJ1-2, with 8 bases fitting TRBD1. This TCR was recovered from a woman in her thirties or forties with active or convalescent COVID-19. Sequenced material: peripheral blood. CDR3 region: CASSEVSWKTGDSNNYGYTF. CDR3 coding DNA: TGTGCCAGCAGTGAAGTATCTTGGAAGACAGGGGATTCGAACAACTATGGCTACACCTTC.